This passage covers 22 T cell receptor beta chains from one sample sequenced in a study of Ad26.COV2.S vaccination and SARS-CoV-2 variants. Treatment described: roughly 18 received Ad26.COV2.S at low or high dose, single or two shots; 5 received placebo; per-sample allocation not given. The samples date from day 63 after the first vaccine or placebo injection. Measured with immunoSEQ multiplex PCR; TCRdb has only the in-frame clones, and not every one. The sample consists of hundreds of thousands of clones, around 87% of them appearing once. Source: peripheral blood, taken in a trial of Ad26.COV2.S vaccine versus placebo. All receptors derive from a person aged 18-60 years who received the Ad26.COV2.S COVID-19 vaccine or a placebo.

This clone appeared once. The V gene is TRBV10-3, the J gene TRBJ2-5; TRBD2 aligns across 8 bases. The CDR3 loop spans 12 amino acids. The germline CDR1 and CDR2 sequences are ENHRY and SYGVKD. The V and J ends lost 4 bases and 5 bases, in that order; junction bases with no gene match: 0. The CDR3 protein is CAISGGGETQYF. The CDR3 nucleotides are TGTGCCATCAGTGGCGGGGGGGAGACCCAGTACTTC.

V gene TRBV10-3 combines with J gene TRBJ1-2; a possible D gene is TRBD1 (5 bases). Trimming took off 8 bases at V and 4 bases at J, with 8 bases between the two ends. The CDR3 is 11 amino acids. Germline V CDR1 and CDR2: ENHRY, SYGVKD. CDR3 amino acids: CAIGGAYGYTF. CDR3 nucleotides: TGTGCCATCGGTGGGGCCTATGGCTACACCTTC.

V gene TRBV10-3 combines with J gene TRBJ1-2; TRBD1 is a possible D gene (6 bases). The CDR3 consists of 13 residues. Trimming pared 7 bases from V and 3 bases from J, leaving 12 bases between. Germline lookup yields CDR1 ENHRY and CDR2 SYGVKD. Here the CDR3 DNA reads TGTGCCATCAAGGAGGGGGACTACTATGGCTACACCTTC. Translation gives CAIKEGDYYGYTF.

The V gene is TRBV18, the J gene TRBJ1-2, with TRBD1 matching over 7 bases. Germline assignment: CDR1 KGHSH and CDR2 LQKENI. V lost 4 bases and J lost 3; bases outside the gene matches: 2. This CDR3 region has 13 residues. CDR3 sequence reads: CASSQGADYGYTF. The CDR3 bases are TGTGCCAGCTCACAGGGGGCTGACTATGGCTACACCTTC.

The chain carries TRBV6-5 and TRBJ1-4, with TRBD1 as a possible D gene (5 bases). This CDR3 comprises 12 residues. Germline loops: CDR1 MNHEY, CDR2 SVGAGI. The V end lost 8 bases, the J end lost 8 bases, and 12 bases lay between the germline ends. The CDR3 is CASGRGREKLFF. The CDR3, as DNA: TGTGCCAGCGGACGGGGCCGGGAAAAACTGTTTTTT.

The chain has TRBV10-3 and TRBJ1-1; 10 positions agree with TRBD1. Germline V gene data show CDR1 as ENHRY and CDR2 as SYGVKD. The CDR3 extends over 17 amino acids. V dropped 8 bases and J dropped 4; count of bases not matched to a gene: 16. CDR3 sequence: CAIRGGTGALGGTEAFF. In DNA form, the CDR3 reads TGTGCCATCCGCGGAGGGACAGGGGCCCTGGGGGGCACTGAAGCTTTCTTT.

The chain is built from TRBV10-3 and TRBJ1-2; D may be TRBD1 (5 bases). Trimming cost V 4 bases and J 2 bases, with 5 bases left between them. This CDR3 is built from 12 residues. Looked up from germline, CDR1 is ENHRY and CDR2 is SYGVKD. CDR3 DNA: TGTGCCATCAGTGGACAGAACTATGGCTACACCTTC. It codes for CAISGQNYGYTF.

The V and J genes are TRBV5-6 and TRBJ2-1; D perhaps matches TRBD2 (6 bases). The germline CDR1 and CDR2 sequences are SGHDT and YYEEEE. There are 16 residues in the CDR3. Trimming took 0 bases from V and 2 from J, leaving 12 bases between them. The CDR3 spells CASSLVRLEPYNEQFF. CDR3 nucleotide sequence: TGTGCCAGCAGCTTGGTGCGACTAGAGCCCTACAATGAGCAGTTCTTC.

The rearrangement uses TRBV5-1 and TRBJ2-7; D is perhaps TRBD2 (6 bases). Germline-derived CDR1 and CDR2 are SGHRS and YFSETQ. V lost 6 bases and J 2 bases, leaving 15 bases between the germline ends. This CDR3 comprises 14 residues. CDR3 sequence: CASTWGREAYEQYF. In DNA form, the CDR3 reads TGCGCCAGCACCTGGGGCAGGGAGGCCTACGAGCAGTACTTC.

This chain connects TRBV7-6 to TRBJ2-5; no definite D call. This CDR3 has 14 residues. Germline assignment: CDR1 SGHVS and CDR2 FNYEAQ. V was cut by 5 bases and J by 0 bases, with 10 bases left in between. The CDR3, as DNA: TGTGCCAGCAGCGTCGGAACATACCAAGAGACCCAGTACTTC. Translation gives CASSVGTYQETQYF. The entire variable domain, with the rest obtained from reference TRBV7-6 and TRBJ2-5, is as follows: GAGVSQSPRYKVTKRGQDVALRCDPISGHVSLYWYRQALGQGPEFLTYFNYEAQQDKSGLPNDRFSAERPEGSISTLTIQRTEQRDSAMYRCASSVGTYQETQYFGPGTRLLVL.

The genes are TRBV5-6 and TRBJ1-5, with no clear D. The germline CDR1 and CDR2 sequences are SGHDT and YYEEEE. CDR3 length equals 13 residues. The germline V and J ends were trimmed by 0 bases and 7 bases, with 8 bases remaining between them. The DNA of the CDR3 is TGTGCCAGCAGCTTGGCACCCGGGCAGCCCCAGCATTTT. Protein product: CASSLAPGQPQHF.

The rearrangement uses TRBV5-5 and TRBJ2-7; 8 bases map to TRBD2. CDR1 is SGHKS, CDR2 YYEKEE, per germline (reference sequence). The CDR3 length is 14 residues. With 1 base clipped from V and 2 bases from J, the junction kept 2 bases outside the gene matches. CDR3 DNA sequence: TGTGCCAGCAGCTTGACTAGCGGAGCCTACGAGCAGTACTTC. Amino acids: CASSLTSGAYEQYF.

The chain carries TRBV11-2 and TRBJ1-6; the D gene is possibly TRBD1 (5 bases). The CDR3 runs 14 residues. In germline, CDR1 is SGHAT, CDR2 FQNNGV. V was trimmed by 1 base and J by 14 bases, leaving 15 bases between them. The CDR3 loop is CASSLGARGVSLHF. CDR3 nucleotides: TGTGCCAGCAGCTTAGGGGCTCGGGGGGTCTCCCTCCACTTT. Filled out from reference TRBV11-2 and TRBJ1-6, the complete variable domain reads EAGVAQSPRYKIIEKRQSVAFWCNPISGHATLYWYQQILGQGPKLLIQFQNNGVVDDSQLPKDRFSAERLKGVDSTLKIQPAKLEDSAVYLCASSLGARGVSLHFGNGTRLTVT.

This chain joins TRBV3-1 (or the pseudogene TRBV3-2) and TRBJ2-7, with 7 bases lining up with TRBD2. There are 15 residues in the CDR3. With 4 bases clipped from V and 1 base from J, the junction kept 7 bases outside the gene matches. Germline V gives CDR1 LGHDT, CDR2 YNNKEL (reference sequence). CDR3 region: CASSPSGGRSYEQYF. The CDR3 bases are TGTGCCAGCAGCCCCTCCGGGGGGAGGTCCTACGAGCAGTACTTC.

The gene calls are TRBV7-3 and TRBJ2-1; D possibly corresponds to TRBD2 (6 bases). Trimming stripped 1 base from V and 9 bases from J, with 7 bases between. This CDR3 spans 12 amino acids. Germline assignment: CDR1 SGHTA and CDR2 FQGTGA. The CDR3 region has the DNA TGTGCCAGCAGCTTAATCGGGGGTGAGCAGTTCTTC. The encoded protein is CASSLIGGEQFF.

The J gene is TRBJ1-1, the V gene TRBV29-1, with 7 bases matching TRBD1. The CDR3 totals 12 residues. Germline V gene sequence: CDR1 SQVTM, CDR2 ANQGSEA. V shed 5 bases and J 1 base; nucleotides not matched to a gene: 1. The CDR3 protein is CSVWTGNTEAFF. The CDR3 DNA is TGCAGCGTTTGGACAGGGAACACTGAAGCTTTCTTT.

The rearrangement links TRBV7-2 to TRBJ1-1; D is unresolved. Per germline, CDR1 SGHTA and CDR2 FQGNSA. This CDR3 has 15 amino acids. V was pared by 0 bases and J by 4 bases, with 12 bases between. This CDR3 reads CASSLATAGTTEAFF. The CDR3 coding sequence is TGTGCCAGCAGCTTAGCGACGGCAGGCACCACTGAAGCTTTCTTT.

The chain carries TRBV5-8 and TRBJ2-2; perhaps TRBD1 as D (5 bases). The germline V gene has CDR1 SGHTS and CDR2 YDEGEE. V was pared by 9 bases and J by 6 bases, with 21 bases between. The CDR3 runs 15 residues. CDR3 coding DNA: TGTGCCACGGACAAGCCGGTCGATAAGCCCGGGGAGCTGTTTTTT. Amino acid sequence: CATDKPVDKPGELFF. Complete variable domain (other parts from reference TRBV5-8 and TRBJ2-2): EAGVTQSPTHLIKTRGQQATLRCSPISGHTSVYWYQQALGLGLQFLLWYDEGEERNRGNFPPRFSGRQFPNYSSELNVNALELEDSALYLCATDKPVDKPGELFFGEGSRLTVL.

In DNA form, the CDR3 reads TGTGCCAGCAGCCAAGAAGACAGGGGAGAATGGAACTATGGCTACACCTTC. Protein: CASSQEDRGEWNYGYTF. V is TRBV4-2 and J is TRBJ1-2; TRBD1 matches at 8 bases. This CDR3 is 17 amino acids long. V lost 0 bases and J lost 2; bases outside the gene matches: 8. Germline assignment: CDR1 LGHNA and CDR2 YNFKEQ.

V usage is TRBV29-1 and J usage is TRBJ2-1, with 12 bases matching TRBD2. The V segment lost 0 bases and the J segment 4 bases; nucleotides outside the gene matches: 4. The CDR3 has 16 residues. CDR1 is SQVTM and CDR2 is ANQGSEA in the germline V gene. The CDR3, as DNA: TGCAGCGTTGAAGACCCCCTAGCGGGGGGGTACAATGAGCAGTTCTTC. It is translated as CSVEDPLAGGYNEQFF.

The chain uses TRBV12-3 or TRBV12-4 and TRBJ1-2; no reliable D call. The CDR3 contains 13 residues. The ends were cut back, 0 bases at V and 8 bases at J, with 10 bases in the middle. DNA of the CDR3: TGTGCCAGCAGTTTAGCGGGTTCGCGGGGCTACACCTTC. This codes for CASSLAGSRGYTF.

V usage is TRBV6-5 and J usage is TRBJ2-2; D remains ambiguous. Deletions cut 6 bases from V and 7 bases from J, with 9 bases between. From germline, CDR1 is MNHEY and CDR2 SVGAGI. The CDR3 loop spans 12 amino acids. CDR3: CASSPNLGELFF. Written as DNA, the CDR3 is TGTGCCAGCAGCCCAAACCTCGGGGAGCTGTTTTTT.